This record covers a single T cell receptor (beta chain). This sample stems from a study of T cell repertoires in cytomegalovirus infection. This CDR3 has 18 residues. Deletions cut 2 bases from V and 2 bases from J, with 22 bases between. Looked up from germline, CDR1 is MNHEY and CDR2 is SVGEGT. In TCRdb, the reads were re-called with MiXCR into one record per CDR3 protein. The sample lists about 160,000 distinct CDR3 sequences; about 15% were seen once. This receptor was taken from a human donor in good health (CMV status not recorded). Some clones in this sample may be carry-over from other donors' samples. The chain uses TRBV6-2 or TRBV6-3 and TRBJ2-7, with D unclear. The material sequenced was CD8+ T cells from PBMCs. CDR3 nucleotides: TGTGCCAGCAGTTACCCGATTCGCCATCTGGCGGAGACCTACGAGCAGTACTTC. Amino acids: CASSYPIRHLAETYEQYF.